A single sample gave rise to the 5 T cell receptor beta chains below, sequenced in a study of immune characteristics of hereditary and idiopathic chronic pancreatitis. Assay: immunoSEQ multiplex PCR; the TCRdb copy retains only in-frame clones and omits some. The sample holds about 14,000 clones, 73% seen once. The pancreas tissue came from patients undergoing total pancreatectomy with islet autotransplantation. Sequencing used pancreas tissue with hereditary chronic pancreatitis. The receptors were sampled from a human donor with chronic pancreatitis.

The chain combines TRBV5-4 with TRBJ2-1; 11 bases map to TRBD2. V gave up 0 bases and J gave up 1 base; unmatched junction bases: 6. Germline CDR1 and CDR2: SGHNT and YYREEE (reference sequence). This CDR3 has 18 residues. The CDR3 loop is CASSLEVAGGRSYNEQFF. The CDR3 DNA reads TGTGCCAGCAGCTTGGAGGTAGCGGGAGGGCGGTCCTACAATGAGCAGTTCTTC. Using reference TRBV5-4 and TRBJ2-1 for the parts outside the CDR3, the full variable domain is ETGVTQSPTHLIKTRGQQVTLRCSSQSGHNTVSWYQQALGQGPQFIFQYYREEENGRGNFPPRFSGLQFPNYSSELNVNALELDDSALYLCASSLEVAGGRSYNEQFFGPGTRLTVL.

The chain recombines TRBV2 with TRBJ1-4; D might be TRBD1 (6 bases). V was cut by 6 bases and J by 8 bases, with 16 bases left in between. Germline assignment: CDR1 SNHLY and CDR2 FYNNEI. The CDR3 is 14 residues long. The DNA for the CDR3 is TGTGCCAGCAGGGGGGGGCAGGGACCCGAAAAACTGTTTTTT. Translation: CASRGGQGPEKLFF.

This rearrangement joins TRBV5-1 to TRBJ2-1, with TRBD1 matching over 7 bases. Losses at the gene ends were 0 bases for V and 2 bases for J; bases not matched to a gene: 11. Per the germline V gene, CDR1 is SGHRS and CDR2 is YFSETQ. The CDR3 is made up of 18 amino acids. The CDR3 region has the DNA TGCGCCAGCAGCTTGGGCCCCTACAGGGGCTCAGCCTACAATGAGCAGTTCTTC. It encodes CASSLGPYRGSAYNEQFF.

The chain uses TRBV18 and TRBJ2-6; D possibly corresponds to TRBD1 (5 bases). Per the germline V gene, CDR1 is KGHSH and CDR2 is LQKENI. Trimming pared 6 bases from V and 1 base from J, leaving 10 bases between. The CDR3 has 15 residues. The CDR3 loop is CASSQTASGANVLTF. CDR3 in DNA: TGTGCCAGCTCCCAGACAGCTTCTGGGGCCAACGTCCTGACTTTC. The whole variable domain, remainder taken from reference TRBV18 and TRBJ2-6, is NAGVMQNPRHLVRRRGQEARLRCSPMKGHSHVYWYRQLPEEGLKFMVYLQKENIIDESGMPKERFSAEFPKEGPSILRIQQVVRGDSAAYFCASSQTASGANVLTFGAGSRLTVL.

J is TRBJ2-7 and V is TRBV5-8; D is unresolved. The germline V gene has CDR1 SGHTS and CDR2 YDEGEE. V gave up 7 bases and J gave up 8 bases, with 19 bases separating them. The length of the CDR3 is 13 residues. The CDR3 loop reads CASEPLFGLQQYF. The CDR3 bases are TGTGCCAGCGAGCCCCTTTTCGGGTTGCAGCAGTACTTC.